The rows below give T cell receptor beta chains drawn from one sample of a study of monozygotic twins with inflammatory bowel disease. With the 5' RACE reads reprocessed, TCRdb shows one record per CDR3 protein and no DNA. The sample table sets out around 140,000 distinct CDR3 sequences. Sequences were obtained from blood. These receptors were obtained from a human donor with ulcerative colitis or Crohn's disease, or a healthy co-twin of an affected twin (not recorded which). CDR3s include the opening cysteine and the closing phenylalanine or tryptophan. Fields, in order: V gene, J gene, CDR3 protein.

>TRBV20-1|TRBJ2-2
CSARVTSGRQGETGELFF
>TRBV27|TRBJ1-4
CASSFSGFEKLFF
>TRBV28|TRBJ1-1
CASSLLWVGGTEAFF
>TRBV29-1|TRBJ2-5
CSVEVTGPQETQYF
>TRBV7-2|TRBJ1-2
CASSFGGAGIGYGYTF
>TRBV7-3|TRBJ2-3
CASSHGSGSTDTQYF
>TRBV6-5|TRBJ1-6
CASSYAGTDNSPLHF
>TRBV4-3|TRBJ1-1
CASSQRPGQGNTEAFF
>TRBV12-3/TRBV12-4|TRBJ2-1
CASSQGLNNEQFF
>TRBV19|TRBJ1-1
CASLNRTEAFF
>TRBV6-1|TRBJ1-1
CASNSRVWDREAFF
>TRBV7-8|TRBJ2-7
CASSPRQGVSSYEQYF
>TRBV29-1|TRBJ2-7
CSGGRTSYEQYF
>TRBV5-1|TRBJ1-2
CASSSELSGVGYTF
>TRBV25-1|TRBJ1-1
CASSEGARTEAFF
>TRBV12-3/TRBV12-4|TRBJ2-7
CASSLSGVTYEQYF
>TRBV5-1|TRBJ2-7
CASSRGVDSYEQYF
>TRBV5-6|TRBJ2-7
CASSPTKQGTYEQYF
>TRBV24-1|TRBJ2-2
CATSRRTSGRPGTGELFF
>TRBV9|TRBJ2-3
CASSVRGGDTQYF
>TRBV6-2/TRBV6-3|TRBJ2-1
CASSFRLAGGNEQFF
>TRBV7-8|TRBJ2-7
CASSLGQDYYEQYF
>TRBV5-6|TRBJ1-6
CASSLDQGSNSPLHF
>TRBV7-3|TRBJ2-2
CASSLTSTSGVTGELFF
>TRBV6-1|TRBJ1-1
CASSKGMNTEAFF
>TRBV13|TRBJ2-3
CASSLKLADSTDTQYF
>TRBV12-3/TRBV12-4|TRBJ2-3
CASSIGTSTDTQYF
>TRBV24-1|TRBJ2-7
CATSAAGGNYEQYF
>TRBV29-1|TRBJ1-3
CSVTGTGGSGNTIYF
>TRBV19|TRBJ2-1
CASNGLGSYNEQFF
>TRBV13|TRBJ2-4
CASSLVLAKSKNIQYF
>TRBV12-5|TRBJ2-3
CASGFTREGRSTDTQYF
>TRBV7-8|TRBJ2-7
CASSAGTGQVSYEQYF
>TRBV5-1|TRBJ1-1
CASSWDLGNTEAFF
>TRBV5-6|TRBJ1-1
CASSLGTGRVAFF
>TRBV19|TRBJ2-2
CASSIWRSYTGELFF
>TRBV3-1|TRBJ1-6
CASSQENSPLHF
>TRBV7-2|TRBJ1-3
CASRRSGNTIYF
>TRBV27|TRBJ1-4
CASRDRNEKLFF
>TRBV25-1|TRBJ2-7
CASSELGISAYEQYF
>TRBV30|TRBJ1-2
CAWSDPGQLYGYTF
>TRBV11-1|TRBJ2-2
CASSRDENTGELFF